The TCR beta chain under discussion was sequenced for a study of T-cell reconstitution after alpha-beta-depleted transplantation in children. This clonotype was seen repeatedly, ten times or more. With 4 bases removed from V and 4 bases from J, the gap between germline ends came to 14 bases. Per germline, CDR1 SGHRS and CDR2 YFSETQ. The CDR3 loop spans 14 amino acids. Preparation of the TCRbeta library used unique molecular identifiers. One entry per CDR3 protein, called by TCRdb with MiXCR from the PCR reads. The table lists over 150,000 distinct CDR3 sequences, more than 14% of them singletons. Sequences were derived from PBMCs from the stem cell graft donor, sampled from the stem cell graft. The TCR sequence derives from a human donor who donated a stem cell graft to a child with acute lymphoblastic leukemia. This chain joins TRBV5-1 and TRBJ1-1; D call uncertain. The CDR3 spells CASSRSEGGTEAFF. The CDR3 coding sequence is TGCGCCAGCAGCCGGAGTGAAGGAGGCACTGAAGCTTTCTTT. The full variable domain, its missing parts supplied by reference TRBV5-1 and TRBJ1-1, is KAGVTQTPRYLIKTRGQQVTLSCSPISGHRSVSWYQQTPGQGLQFLFEYFSETQRNKGNFPGRFSGRQFSNSRSEMNVSTLELGDSALYLCASSRSEGGTEAFFGQGTRLTVV.